The 8 T cell receptor beta chains below all came from one sample that was sequenced in a study of blood T cell repertoires in COVID-19. Method: immunoSEQ multiplex PCR; TCRdb's copy keeps in-frame clones and lacks some. The repertoire holds around 280,000 clones, with around 85% as singletons. Sequencing was done on a sample of PBMCs or T cells enriched from blood (not recorded which). The receptor source for this set is a woman in her forties who had recovered from COVID-19.

This clone was observed many times. V usage is TRBV10-1 and J usage is TRBJ2-7, with a possible D match to TRBD1 (6 bases). V was clipped by 6 bases and J by 5 bases, with 17 bases between them. The CDR3 loop spans 14 amino acids. Germline CDR1 is WNHNN and CDR2 is SYGVQD (reference sequence). CDR3 sequence: CASSAGSPGDEQYF. The DNA for the CDR3 is TGCGCCAGCAGCGCCGGGTCCCCAGGGGACGAGCAGTACTTC.

The chain carries TRBV19 and TRBJ2-1, with D maybe TRBD2 (6 bases). In germline, CDR1 is LNHDA, CDR2 SQIVND (reference sequence). The CDR3 is 16 residues long. Trimming took 4 bases from V and 8 from J, leaving 21 bases between them. The CDR3 here is CASSRRDSPYRDEQFF. The CDR3, as DNA: TGTGCCAGTAGTAGACGGGACTCACCTTATCGGGATGAGCAGTTCTTC.

In its sample, this clone was seen once. The gene calls are TRBV9 and TRBJ2-1; no definite D call. V dropped 4 bases and J dropped 5 bases, with 19 bases sitting between them. Germline-derived CDR1 and CDR2 are SGDLS and YYNGEE. The CDR3 extends over 16 amino acids. CDR3 in amino acids: CASSPHTAEPHNEQFF. The CDR3 region has the DNA TGTGCCAGCAGCCCCCACACCGCGGAGCCCCACAATGAGCAGTTCTTC.

For the CDR3, the DNA is TGCAGTGCTAGTACCGGGACTAGGACCGAGCAGTACTTC. Amino acids: CSASTGTRTEQYF. The V call is TRBV20-1, the J call TRBJ2-7, with 8 nucleotides matching TRBD2. From germline, CDR1 is DFQATT and CDR2 SNEGSKA (reference sequence). The CDR3 is 13 amino acids. V lost 3 bases, J lost 6 bases, and 7 bases stayed unmatched.

This clone was picked up a small number of times. The chain uses TRBV11-2 and TRBJ2-6, with a possible D match to TRBD1 (5 bases). Trimming pared 7 bases from V and 0 bases from J, leaving 16 bases between. The germline V gene has CDR1 SGHAT and CDR2 FQNNGV. The CDR3 extends over 17 amino acids. CDR3 protein: CASKGWGSLSGANVLTF. The CDR3 DNA is TGTGCCAGCAAGGGTTGGGGCAGCCTCTCTGGGGCCAACGTCCTGACTTTC.

The genes are TRBV2 and TRBJ1-4, with TRBD1 matching 7 bases. The germline gives CDR1 SNHLY, CDR2 FYNNEI. The CDR3 extends over 15 amino acids. V shed 2 bases, J shed 5 bases, and the junction held 5 bases outside the gene matches. The CDR3 spells CASSEISGGNEKLFF. CDR3 DNA: TGTGCCAGCAGTGAAATCTCAGGGGGAAATGAAAAACTGTTTTTT.

The V and J genes are TRBV5-1 and TRBJ2-1; TRBD2 matches at 7 bases. V shed 4 bases and J 6 bases; nucleotides not matched to a gene: 7. CDR1 and CDR2 (germline): SGHRS, YFSETQ. CDR3 size: 14 residues. CDR3 amino acids: CASSPWAGVNEQFF. The CDR3 DNA sequence: TGCGCCAGCAGCCCGTGGGCGGGAGTCAATGAGCAGTTCTTC.

V and J are TRBV29-1 and TRBJ2-1; the match to TRBD2 covers 9 bases. The J segment lost 3 bases and the V segment lost 6 bases, leaving 3 bases of the junction unmatched. This CDR3 comprises 13 residues. Germline V lookup: CDR1 SQVTM, CDR2 ANQGSEA. The DNA for the CDR3 is TGCAGCGTAGCTAGCGGGGTCTACAATGAGCAGTTCTTC. Residues: CSVASGVYNEQFF.